Shown below are 27 T cell receptor beta chains from a single sample sequenced in a study of CD8 T cells in ankylosing spondylitis (dated by TCRdb to about 2017). The library came from 5' RACE. Sequencing was performed on an Illumina MiSeq. Clones were called with MiXCR by TCRdb after fastp trimmed the public reads at Q25, and only in-frame beta chains were retained. Every entry covers one CDR3 protein and lists the most common genes and DNA from its rows. For this sample the table gives about 24,000 distinct CDR3 sequences, of which about an eighth were detected only once. Jointly, the top ten make up about 35% of the sample. The sequenced sample was blood. The receptor set was obtained from a male donor with ankylosing spondylitis or in good health (not recorded which).

Many counts were recorded for this clonotype. The chain carries TRBV20-1 and TRBJ2-3; D remains unclear. CDR1 is DFQATT and CDR2 is SNEGSKA in the germline V gene (reference sequence). V lost 0 bases to trimming and J lost 1 base, with 11 bases between them. CDR3 length equals 15 residues. The chain's CDR3 is CSARDGRPGTDTQYF. CDR3 sequence (DNA): TGCAGTGCTAGAGATGGAAGACCGGGCACAGATACGCAGTATTTT.

This clonotype was counted ten times or more. The CDR3 nucleotides are TGTGCCAGCAGCCCTAAAGTGGATTTCAATGAGCAGTTCTTC. Translation: CASSPKVDFNEQFF. V and J are TRBV9 and TRBJ2-1; D gene unclear. V dropped 4 bases and J dropped 6 bases, with 14 bases sitting between them. The V gene's germline CDR1 is SGDLS and CDR2 YYNGEE. The CDR3 is 14 amino acids.

This clonotype was seen at least ten times. This sequence joins TRBV11-2 and TRBJ2-3; D unclear. The ends were cut back, 2 bases at V and 5 bases at J, with 14 bases in the middle. The CDR3 loop spans 15 amino acids. Germline values: CDR1 SGHAT, CDR2 FQNNGV. CDR3 sequence (DNA): TGTGCCAGCAGCTTAAGACGGCCCGTAGGAGATACGCAGTATTTT. Translated, it gives CASSLRRPVGDTQYF.

The genes are TRBV12-3 or TRBV12-4 and TRBJ1-3, with TRBD1 identical over 10 bases. The CDR3 is made up of 16 amino acids. J lost 2 bases, V lost 3 bases, and 4 bases had no gene match. The CDR3: CASSFWTGGTGNTIYF. For the CDR3, the DNA is TGTGCCAGCAGTTTTTGGACAGGGGGAACTGGAAACACCATATATTTT.

This clonotype showed up just a few times. This chain links TRBV29-1 with TRBJ2-3; TRBD2 matches at 14 bases. The length of the CDR3 is 16 residues. The ends lost 5 bases at V and 3 bases at J; junction bases unmatched: 7. CDR1 is SQVTM and CDR2 is ANQGSEA in the germline V gene. The CDR3, as DNA: TGCAGCGTTTTCGGGACTAGCGGGAGTCTGACAGATACGCAGTATTTT. Translated, it gives CSVFGTSGSLTDTQYF.

The rearrangement links TRBV24-1 to TRBJ2-1, with 8 bases aligning to TRBD1. Germline values: CDR1 KGHDR, CDR2 SFDVKD. The CDR3 sequence is 15 residues long. V shed 0 bases and J 7 bases; nucleotides not matched to a gene: 4. The CDR3 is CATSDLGRQGNEQFF. The CDR3 DNA is TGTGCCACCAGTGATTTGGGGCGACAGGGGAATGAGCAGTTCTTC.

This clonotype was picked up many times. The rearrangement links TRBV6-6 to TRBJ2-1; D is ambiguous. The CDR3 length is 12 residues. Germline CDR1 MNHNY, CDR2 SVGAGI (reference sequence). Trimming removed 4 bases from V and 12 bases from J, with 13 bases in between. The CDR3 sequence is CASSSLDPGQFF. In DNA, the CDR3 is TGTGCCAGCAGTTCGCTCGACCCTGGGCAGTTCTTC.

This clonotype was counted only a few times. The chain links TRBV5-1 to TRBJ2-5; 7 nucleotides align to TRBD2. Per the germline V gene, CDR1 is SGHRS and CDR2 is YFSETQ. The CDR3 runs to 15 residues. Trimming removed 2 bases from V and 3 bases from J; junction bases left unmatched: 7. In DNA form, the CDR3 reads TGCGCCAGCAGCTTAGGAAGCGGGGCTAAAGAGACCCAGTACTTC. It translates to CASSLGSGAKETQYF. Variable domain in full (rest from reference TRBV5-1 and TRBJ2-5): KAGVTQTPRYLIKTRGQQVTLSCSPISGHRSVSWYQQTPGQGLQFLFEYFSETQRNKGNFPGRFSGRQFSNSRSEMNVSTLELGDSALYLCASSLGSGAKETQYFGPGTRLLVL.

This clonotype was picked up a small number of times. V gene TRBV12-3 or TRBV12-4 combines with J gene TRBJ1-2, with a tentative D call TRBD1 (6 bases). The CDR3 is made up of 15 amino acids. Trimming shortened V by 7 bases and J by 1 base, and 16 bases separated the two germline ends. The CDR3: CASTSNRDFNYGYTF. DNA for the CDR3: TGTGCCAGCACCTCGAACAGGGATTTTAACTATGGCTACACCTTC.

This clonotype was detected ten times or more. The genes are TRBV7-6 and TRBJ2-2; the match to TRBD2 covers 12 bases. Germline V CDR1 and CDR2: SGHVS, FNYEAQ. The CDR3 totals 18 residues. With 3 bases clipped from V and 5 bases from J, the junction kept 10 bases outside the gene matches. As DNA, the CDR3 is TGTGCCAGCAGCTTGAGGACTAGCGGGATAGGAGGTACCGGGGAGCTGTTTTTT. This codes for CASSLRTSGIGGTGELFF. Full variable domain (remainder filled in from reference TRBV7-6 and TRBJ2-2): GAGVSQSPRYKVTKRGQDVALRCDPISGHVSLYWYRQALGQGPEFLTYFNYEAQQDKSGLPNDRFSAERPEGSISTLTIQRTEQRDSAMYRCASSLRTSGIGGTGELFFGEGSRLTVL.

This clonotype was seen repeatedly, ten times or more. The rearrangement links TRBV20-1 to TRBJ2-1; 8 bases match TRBD2. This CDR3 has 15 residues. In germline, CDR1 is DFQATT, CDR2 SNEGSKA (reference sequence). The V segment lost 0 bases and the J segment 5 bases; nucleotides outside the gene matches: 6. Here the CDR3 reads CSARDPGLDNNEQFF. The CDR3 DNA sequence: TGCAGTGCTAGAGATCCGGGACTAGATAACAATGAGCAGTTCTTC.

This clonotype was seen many times. The chain joins TRBV7-2 to TRBJ2-2; 10 nucleotides align to TRBD1. Germline V gene data show CDR1 as SGHTA and CDR2 as FQGNSA. The CDR3 runs 15 residues. With 4 bases clipped from V and 4 bases from J, the junction kept 3 bases outside the gene matches. CDR3: CASSWTGGFTGELFF. Written as DNA, the CDR3 is TGTGCCAGCAGCTGGACAGGGGGTTTCACCGGGGAGCTGTTTTTT. Full variable domain (remainder filled in from reference TRBV7-2 and TRBJ2-2): GAGVSQSPSNKVTEKGKDVELRCDPISGHTALYWYRQSLGQGLEFLIYFQGNSAPDKSGLPSDRFSAERTGGSVSTLTIQRTQQEDSAVYLCASSWTGGFTGELFFGEGSRLTVL.

This clonotype showed up just a few times. The V call is TRBV7-9, the J call TRBJ2-7, with 9 bases matching TRBD2. With 5 bases clipped from V and 2 bases from J, the junction kept 4 bases outside the gene matches. The CDR3 covers 14 residues. From germline, CDR1 is SEHNR and CDR2 FQNEAQ (reference sequence). The CDR3 sequence is CASSGSGGTYEQYV. The CDR3 DNA reads TGTGCCAGCAGCGGTAGCGGGGGTACCTACGAGCAGTACGTC.

The chain employs TRBV7-6 and TRBJ2-7; no clear D. The CDR3 spans 13 residues. Between the trimmed V and J ends, which lost 4 bases and 3 bases, there was a span of 10 bases. CDR1 SGHVS and CDR2 FNYEAQ come from the germline V gene. Here the CDR3 DNA reads TGTGCCAGCAGCTCATGGACCGGCTACGAGCAGTACTTC. It translates to CASSSWTGYEQYF.

The chain recombines TRBV20-1 with TRBJ1-4; no clear D. V lost 4 bases and J 5 bases, leaving 8 bases between the germline ends. CDR1 is DFQATT, CDR2 SNEGSKA, per germline (reference sequence). There are 12 residues in the CDR3. The CDR3 DNA sequence: TGCAGTGCTACCCCTAGGAATGAAAAACTGTTTTTT. Residues: CSATPRNEKLFF.

In this sample, this clonotype turned up a few times. The V call is TRBV4-3, the J call TRBJ2-3; TRBD2 aligns across 8 bases. V gave up 2 bases and J gave up 3 bases; unmatched junction bases: 10. Germline V gives CDR1 LGHNA, CDR2 YSLEER. There are 17 residues in the CDR3. The DNA for the CDR3 is TGCGCCAGCAGCCAAACCCTCGGCGGGGGGCCAACAGATACGCAGTATTTT. Amino acid sequence: CASSQTLGGGPTDTQYF.

In this sample, this clonotype turned up many times. V is TRBV9 and J is TRBJ2-3; D gene unclear. Trimming removed 0 bases at V and 6 bases at J, with 8 bases between. The CDR3 totals 13 residues. Germline V CDR1 and CDR2: SGDLS, YYNGEE. CDR3 region: CASSVGPRDTQYF. In DNA, the CDR3 is TGTGCCAGCAGCGTAGGACCGAGGGATACGCAGTATTTT.

Ten or more counts support this clonotype. CDR3 in amino acids: CASSLNGDTQYF. Here the CDR3 DNA reads TGCGCCAGCAGCTTGAATGGAGATACGCAGTATTTT. The chain is built from TRBV5-1 and TRBJ2-3; D not certain. CDR1 is SGHRS and CDR2 is YFSETQ in the germline V gene. This CDR3 spans 12 amino acids. V was pared by 1 base and J by 5 bases, with 5 bases between.

This clonotype was recorded many times. The chain couples TRBV12-3 or TRBV12-4 to TRBJ1-5; a weak D match, TRBD1 (6 bases). V lost 3 bases and J 0 bases, leaving 9 bases between the germline ends. The CDR3 spans 15 residues. Written as DNA, the CDR3 is TGTGCCAGCAGTTTGGGGGCTATTAGCAATCAGCCCCAGCATTTT. Amino acid sequence: CASSLGAISNQPQHF.

This chain joins TRBV5-5 and TRBJ2-1; 11 nucleotides agree with TRBD2. Germline V gives CDR1 SGHKS, CDR2 YYEKEE (reference sequence). Trimming at V came to 1 base and at J to 10 bases, leaving 10 bases not matched to a gene. The CDR3 length is 16 residues. CDR3 region: CASSLNPLAGGDEQFF. CDR3 DNA: TGTGCCAGCAGCTTGAACCCCCTAGCGGGAGGTGACGAGCAGTTCTTC.

This clonotype was found many times. The genes are TRBV7-3 and TRBJ2-2, with D maybe TRBD2 (6 bases). Germline values: CDR1 SGHTA, CDR2 FQGTGA. This CDR3 contains 15 residues. The V end was cut by 5 bases, the J end by 0 bases, with 10 bases between. Here the CDR3 DNA reads TGTGCCAGCAGCCGCGGGATCGCGAACACCGGGGAGCTGTTTTTT. It encodes CASSRGIANTGELFF.

This clonotype has a count of ten or more. The V call is TRBV4-2, the J call TRBJ2-4; D tentatively fits TRBD1 or TRBD2 (5 bases each). The germline gives CDR1 LGHNA, CDR2 YNFKEQ. The CDR3 is 14 amino acids. V lost 1 base to trimming and J lost 1 base, with 5 bases between them. The CDR3 DNA follows: TGTGCCAGCAGCCAAGGGGGGGCCAAAAACATTCAGTACTTC. Translation: CASSQGGAKNIQYF.

This clonotype was counted ten times or more. V is TRBV7-2 and J is TRBJ2-1; D might be TRBD2 (5 bases). The V and J ends lost 4 bases and 8 bases respectively, with 21 bases between them. This CDR3 comprises 16 residues. CDR1 is SGHTA, CDR2 FQGNSA, per germline. DNA of the CDR3: TGTGCCAGCAGCTCAGGACGACTACCACAAGGCCATGAGCAGTTCTTC. Its translation is CASSSGRLPQGHEQFF.

This clonotype has a count of ten or more. The J gene is TRBJ2-1, the V gene TRBV6-5; D tentatively fits TRBD1 or TRBD2 (6 bases each). Germline V gives CDR1 MNHEY, CDR2 SVGAGI. This CDR3 contains 13 residues. V gave up 6 bases and J gave up 10 bases, with 16 bases separating them. The DNA of the CDR3 is TGTGCCAGCAGCCGGGACTGGGGGCGGGAGCAGTTCTTC. This sequence encodes CASSRDWGREQFF.

This clonotype was observed at least ten times. CDR3 sequence: CASSLSGEEGTEAFF. CDR3 DNA sequence: TGCGCCAGCAGCTTGAGTGGGGAGGAGGGCACTGAAGCTTTCTTT. The chain employs TRBV5-1 and TRBJ1-1; the D is unclear. This CDR3 is built from 15 residues. The V gene's germline CDR1 is SGHRS and CDR2 YFSETQ. Trimming stripped 1 base from V and 4 bases from J, with 14 bases between.

This clonotype came up many times. The genes are TRBV7-6 and TRBJ2-7, with D perhaps TRBD1 (6 bases). The germline V and J ends were trimmed by 0 bases and 2 bases, with 8 bases remaining between them. Germline V gene lookup returns CDR1 SGHVS and CDR2 FNYEAQ. CDR3 length equals 14 residues. CDR3 DNA sequence: TGTGCCAGCAGCTTAGCGGGGGCAGCCTACGAGCAGTACTTC. Translating it yields CASSLAGAAYEQYF. The complete variable domain, with remaining parts taken from reference TRBV7-6 and TRBJ2-7, reads GAGVSQSPRYKVTKRGQDVALRCDPISGHVSLYWYRQALGQGPEFLTYFNYEAQQDKSGLPNDRFSAERPEGSISTLTIQRTEQRDSAMYRCASSLAGAAYEQYFGPGTRLTVT.

This clonotype has at least ten counts. This chain connects TRBV5-5 to TRBJ2-7; D gene unclear. Trimming cost V 3 bases and J 6 bases, with 10 bases left between them. The germline CDR1 and CDR2 sequences are SGHKS and YYEKEE (reference sequence). The CDR3 is 12 residues long. The CDR3 spells CASSSRRGEQYV. In DNA form, the CDR3 reads TGTGCCAGCAGCTCTCGACGTGGCGAGCAGTACGTC.